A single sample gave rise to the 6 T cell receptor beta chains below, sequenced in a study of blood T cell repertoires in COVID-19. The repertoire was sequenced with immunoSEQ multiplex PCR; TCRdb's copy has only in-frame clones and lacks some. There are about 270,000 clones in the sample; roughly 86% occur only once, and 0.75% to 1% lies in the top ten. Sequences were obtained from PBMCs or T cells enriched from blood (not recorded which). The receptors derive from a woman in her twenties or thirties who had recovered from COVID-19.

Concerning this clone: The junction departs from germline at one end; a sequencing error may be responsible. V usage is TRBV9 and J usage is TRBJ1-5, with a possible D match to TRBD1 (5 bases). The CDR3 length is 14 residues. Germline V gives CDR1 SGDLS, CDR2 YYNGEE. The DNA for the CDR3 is TGTGCCAGCACCACCGACAGCGAAAGTCAGTCCCAGCATTTT. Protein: CASTTDSESQSQHF.

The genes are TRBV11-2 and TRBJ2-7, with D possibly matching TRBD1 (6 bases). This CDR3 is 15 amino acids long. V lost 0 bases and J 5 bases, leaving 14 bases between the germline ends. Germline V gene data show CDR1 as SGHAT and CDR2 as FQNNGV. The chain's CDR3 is CASSLDSLGGNEQYF. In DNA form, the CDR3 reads TGTGCCAGCAGCTTAGATTCGTTAGGGGGAAACGAGCAGTACTTC.

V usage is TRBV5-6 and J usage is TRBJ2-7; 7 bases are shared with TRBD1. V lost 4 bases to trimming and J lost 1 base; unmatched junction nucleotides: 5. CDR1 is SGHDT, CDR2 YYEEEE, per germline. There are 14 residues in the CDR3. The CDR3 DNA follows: TGTGCCAGCAGCCCGTGGGGACAGTCCTACGAGCAGTACTTC. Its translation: CASSPWGQSYEQYF.

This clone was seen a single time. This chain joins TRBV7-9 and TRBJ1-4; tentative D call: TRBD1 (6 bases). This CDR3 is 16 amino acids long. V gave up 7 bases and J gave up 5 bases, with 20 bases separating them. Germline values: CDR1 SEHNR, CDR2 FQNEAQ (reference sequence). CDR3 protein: CASTDYGAGVNEKLFF. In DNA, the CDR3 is TGTGCCAGCACCGACTACGGGGCAGGGGTCAATGAAAAACTGTTTTTT.

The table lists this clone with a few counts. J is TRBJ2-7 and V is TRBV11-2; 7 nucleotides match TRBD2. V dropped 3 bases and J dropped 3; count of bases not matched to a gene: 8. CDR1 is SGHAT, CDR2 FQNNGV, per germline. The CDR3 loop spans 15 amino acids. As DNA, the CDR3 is TGTGCCAGCAGCTTGGGACTGCTAGCGGTCTACGAGCAGTACTTC. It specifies CASSLGLLAVYEQYF.

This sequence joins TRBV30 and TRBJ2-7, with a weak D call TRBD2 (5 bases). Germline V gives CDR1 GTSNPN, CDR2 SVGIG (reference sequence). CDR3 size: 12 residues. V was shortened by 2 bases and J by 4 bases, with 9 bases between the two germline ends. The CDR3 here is CAWSPGIYEQYF. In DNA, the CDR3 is TGTGCCTGGAGTCCCGGGATATACGAGCAGTACTTC.